This T cell receptor beta chain comes out of a study of blood T cell repertoires in COVID-19. Study-wide context: Sites across the United States, Italy and Spain contributed samples from acute and convalescent COVID-19.

The CDR3 sequence is 18 residues long. Germline-derived CDR1 and CDR2 are KGHSH and LQKENI. Trimming removed 3 bases from V and 4 bases from J, with 21 bases in between. Participants were aged roughly 18 to 100 years from 20 to 30 US areas. Symptom resolution, clearance, or two negative PCRs marked the recovered donors of Cohort 3. Study processing details: Nucleated cell number was recorded as an estimate derived from reference gene primer amplification. Clones were sequenced by immunoSEQ multiplex PCR, and TCRdb holds only the in-frame ones, with some missing. The D gene and trimming were derived from the DNA, and the V and J assignments and clone size from that table. The table shows 140,000 to 150,000 clones, with around four fifths occurring only once.

The chain carries TRBV18 and TRBJ2-2; D uncertain. The sample was PBMCs or T cells enriched from blood (not recorded which). This TCR derives from a woman aged 45-65 years who had recovered from COVID-19. Written as DNA, the CDR3 is TGTGCCAGCTCACCGCGAGAGGCATCCCTTACCCTCACCGGGGAGCTGTTTTTT. It encodes CASSPREASLTLTGELFF.